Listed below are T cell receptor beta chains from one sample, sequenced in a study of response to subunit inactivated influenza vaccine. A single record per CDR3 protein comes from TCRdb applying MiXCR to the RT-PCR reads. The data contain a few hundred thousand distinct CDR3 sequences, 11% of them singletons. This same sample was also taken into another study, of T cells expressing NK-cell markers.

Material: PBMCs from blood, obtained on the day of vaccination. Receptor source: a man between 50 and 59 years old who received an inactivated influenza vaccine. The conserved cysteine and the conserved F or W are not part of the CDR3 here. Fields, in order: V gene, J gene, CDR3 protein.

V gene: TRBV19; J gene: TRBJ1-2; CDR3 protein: ASSFGTGNYGYT
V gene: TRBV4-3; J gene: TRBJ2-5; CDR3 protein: ASSQDINQETQY
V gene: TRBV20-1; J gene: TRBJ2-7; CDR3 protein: SATALAGGPYEQY
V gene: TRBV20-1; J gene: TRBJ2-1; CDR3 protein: SARETPSGDYNEQF
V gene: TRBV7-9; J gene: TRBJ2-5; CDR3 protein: ASSLVQPGPLGTQY
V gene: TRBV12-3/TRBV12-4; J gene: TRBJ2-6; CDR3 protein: ASSLGPGSGANVLT
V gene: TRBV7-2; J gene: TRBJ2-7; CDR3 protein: ASSLGTTFYEQY
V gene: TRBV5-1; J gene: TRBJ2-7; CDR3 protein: ASSQSNVGEQY
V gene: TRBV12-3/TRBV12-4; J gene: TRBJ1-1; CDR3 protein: ASSWARNTEAF
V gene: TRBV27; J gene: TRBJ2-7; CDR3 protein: ASMTSGASYEQY
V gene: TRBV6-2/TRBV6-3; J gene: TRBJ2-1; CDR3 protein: ASSYRWEQF
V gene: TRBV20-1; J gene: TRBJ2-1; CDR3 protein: SASMAIHNEQF
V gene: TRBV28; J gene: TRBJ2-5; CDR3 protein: ASGPWGQSYQETQY
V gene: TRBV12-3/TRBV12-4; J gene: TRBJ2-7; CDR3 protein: ASTLRREGQQY
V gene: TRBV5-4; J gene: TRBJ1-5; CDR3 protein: ASSLEEVAGALAISPQH
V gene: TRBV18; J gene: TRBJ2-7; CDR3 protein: ASSPQTGGPREQY
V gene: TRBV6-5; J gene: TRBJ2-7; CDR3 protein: ASSYRTGEAYEQY
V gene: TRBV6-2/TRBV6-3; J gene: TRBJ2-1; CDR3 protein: ASSYLSDSSYNEQF
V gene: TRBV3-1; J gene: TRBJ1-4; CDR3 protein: ASSQDGTGNEKLF
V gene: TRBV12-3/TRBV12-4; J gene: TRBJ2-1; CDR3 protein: ASSLSHLDSGNEQF
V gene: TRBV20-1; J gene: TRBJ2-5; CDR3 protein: SARTFGTRETQY
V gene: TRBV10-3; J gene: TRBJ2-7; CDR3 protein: AISERRDLGEQY
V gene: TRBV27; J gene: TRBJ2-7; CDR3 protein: ASSLSAGGSYEQY
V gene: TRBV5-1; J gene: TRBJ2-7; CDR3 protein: ASSGGGLAGSYEQY
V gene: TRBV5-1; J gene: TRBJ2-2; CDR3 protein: ASSLGTTRAGELF
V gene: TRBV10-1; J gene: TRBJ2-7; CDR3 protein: ASSEFSRGYEQY
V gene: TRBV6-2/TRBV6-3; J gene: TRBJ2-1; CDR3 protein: ASSYGYGVVEQF
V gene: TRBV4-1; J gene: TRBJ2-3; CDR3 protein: ASSPVISGSTDTQY
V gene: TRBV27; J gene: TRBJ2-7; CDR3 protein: ASSLTHPSSYEQY
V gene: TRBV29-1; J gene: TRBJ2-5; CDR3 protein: SVPLTGPETQY
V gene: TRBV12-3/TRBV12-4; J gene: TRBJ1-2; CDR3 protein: ASSRQTVGYT
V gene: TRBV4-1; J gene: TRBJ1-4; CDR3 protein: ASSQDLPTTNEKLF
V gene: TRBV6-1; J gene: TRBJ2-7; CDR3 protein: ASSLSPGQVSYEQY
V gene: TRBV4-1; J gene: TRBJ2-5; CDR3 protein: ASSHIIQETQY
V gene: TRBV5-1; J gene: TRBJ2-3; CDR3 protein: ASSLAGRDTQY
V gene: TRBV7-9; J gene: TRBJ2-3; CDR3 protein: ASSWRLFSGTDTQY
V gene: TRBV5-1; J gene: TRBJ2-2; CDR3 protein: ASNLRGTTGELF
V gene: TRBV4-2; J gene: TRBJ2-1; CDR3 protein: ASSQEGGLQF
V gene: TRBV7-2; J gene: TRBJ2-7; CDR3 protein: ASSLDRFSEQY
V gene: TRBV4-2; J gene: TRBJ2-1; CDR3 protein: ASSGSLRWDEQF
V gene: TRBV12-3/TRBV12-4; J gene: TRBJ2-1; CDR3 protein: ASSLWQPGLAGEQF
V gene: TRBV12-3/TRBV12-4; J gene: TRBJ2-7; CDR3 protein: ASSLALNRETLEQY
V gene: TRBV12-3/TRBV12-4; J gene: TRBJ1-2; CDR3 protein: ASTSRANDYGYT
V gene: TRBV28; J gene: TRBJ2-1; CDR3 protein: ASTLIAGSSYSEQF
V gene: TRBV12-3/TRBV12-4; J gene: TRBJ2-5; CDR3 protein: ASSYPGTNLS
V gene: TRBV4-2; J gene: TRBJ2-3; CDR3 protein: ASSQEGTSQTDTQY
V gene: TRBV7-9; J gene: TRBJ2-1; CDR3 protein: ASSPGPAGEQF
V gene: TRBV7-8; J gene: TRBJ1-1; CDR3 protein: ASTSRTGGSGTEAF
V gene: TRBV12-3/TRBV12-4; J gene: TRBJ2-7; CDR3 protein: ASSLEGGAGPVEQY
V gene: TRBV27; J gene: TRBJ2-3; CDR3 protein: ASSVLPSAYTDTQY
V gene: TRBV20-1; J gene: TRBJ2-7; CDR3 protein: SARGTSGRTYEQY
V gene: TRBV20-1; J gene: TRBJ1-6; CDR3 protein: SARAPAGLKSPLH
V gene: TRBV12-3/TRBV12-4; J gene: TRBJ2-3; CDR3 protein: ASSLGDIGTDTQY
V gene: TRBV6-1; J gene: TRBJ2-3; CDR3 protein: ASARDPSTDTQY
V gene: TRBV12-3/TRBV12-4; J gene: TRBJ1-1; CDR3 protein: ASVRGVRTEAF
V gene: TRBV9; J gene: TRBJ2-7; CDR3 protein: ASSPRGSFAEQY
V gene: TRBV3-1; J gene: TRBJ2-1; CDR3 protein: ASSQVSVGRAPSEQF